These 15 T cell receptor beta chains came from one sample sequenced in a study of cytomegalovirus exposure and HLA in healthy donors (dated by TCRdb to about 2017). Receptor libraries were prepared by the immunoSEQ multiplex PCR assay. For the multiplex PCR, a mixture combining 60 forward primers for TCR Vbeta segments and 13 reverse primers for TCR Jbeta segments was used. The table comes from immuneACCESS by way of TCRdb, which keeps in-frame sequences with V and J called. Part of the clones is missing from these tables; in studies checked, under half for an unresolved V gene and the rest for unknown reasons. The sample table lists about 140,000 clones, approximately 63% of them with a count of one. The ten largest make up approximately 2.3% of the sample. Sequencing was performed on PBMCs. The receptor set was obtained from a woman aged 55-75 years in good health and CMV-seropositive.

This chain joins TRBV2 and TRBJ1-1; D might be TRBD1 (6 bases). V dropped 6 bases and J dropped 5 bases, with 19 bases sitting between them. CDR1 and CDR2 from the germline V gene are SNHLY and FYNNEI. The CDR3 has 15 amino acids. The CDR3 region has the DNA TGTGCCAGCAGCAAAGAGACAGGCGGCGGGACTGAAGCTTTCTTT. The encoded protein is CASSKETGGGTEAFF.

DNA of the CDR3: TGTGCCAGCAGCTTAGCGTTTCTCTCCCCGTACTTC. The encoded protein is CASSLAFLSPYF. The gene calls are TRBV7-6 and TRBJ2-7; no clear D. Trimming cost V 0 bases and J 12 bases, with 12 bases left between them. Germline loops: CDR1 SGHVS, CDR2 FNYEAQ. The CDR3 has 12 residues.

The gene calls are TRBV5-4 and TRBJ2-1; 8 positions match TRBD2. Germline trimming cut 5 bases from V and 6 bases from J; bases unmatched to any gene: 10. The germline V gene encodes CDR1 SGHNT and CDR2 YYREEE (reference sequence). CDR3 length: 15 residues. Here the CDR3 reads CASSSTSAKVNEQFF. Written as DNA, the CDR3 is TGTGCCAGCAGTTCGACTAGCGCGAAGGTCAATGAGCAGTTCTTC. Combining the CDR3 with reference TRBV5-4 and TRBJ2-1 gives the whole variable domain ETGVTQSPTHLIKTRGQQVTLRCSSQSGHNTVSWYQQALGQGPQFIFQYYREEENGRGNFPPRFSGLQFPNYSSELNVNALELDDSALYLCASSSTSAKVNEQFFGPGTRLTVL.

This clone was seen only a few times. The V gene is TRBV7-9, the J gene TRBJ1-3; no clear D. V dropped 2 bases and J dropped 4 bases, with 6 bases sitting between them. The CDR3 contains 13 residues. CDR1 is SEHNR, CDR2 FQNEAQ, per germline (reference sequence). The chain's CDR3 is CASSLRQGNTIYF. DNA for the CDR3: TGTGCCAGCAGCTTACGCCAGGGAAACACCATATATTTT.

This clone was seen only a few times. V and J are TRBV2 and TRBJ2-7, with TRBD2 identical over 16 bases. V lost 8 bases to trimming and J lost 2 bases; unmatched junction nucleotides: 9. The CDR3 length is 17 residues. The V gene's germline CDR1 is SNHLY and CDR2 FYNNEI. CDR3 region: CASRFGTSGRAAYEQYF. The CDR3, as DNA: TGTGCCAGCCGATTCGGGACTAGCGGGAGGGCCGCCTACGAGCAGTACTTC.

The chain combines TRBV28 with TRBJ2-1; 7 bases line up with TRBD2. The CDR3 is made up of 18 amino acids. The germline V gene has CDR1 MDHEN and CDR2 SYDVKM. Trimming cost V 5 bases and J 0 bases; bases outside gene matches: 13. The CDR3 loop reads CASSPLPGRGSSYNEQFF. CDR3 nucleotide sequence: TGTGCCAGCAGTCCCCTCCCTGGGCGGGGGAGCTCCTACAATGAGCAGTTCTTC.

The chain uses TRBV28 and TRBJ2-5; TRBD2 is a possible D gene (6 bases). This CDR3 has 14 amino acids. Germline V gene sequence: CDR1 MDHEN, CDR2 SYDVKM. With 2 bases removed from V and 5 bases from J, the gap between germline ends came to 12 bases. The CDR3 region is CASSLGGSGETQYF. For the CDR3, the DNA is TGTGCCAGCAGTTTAGGTGGGAGCGGGGAGACCCAGTACTTC.

This rearrangement joins TRBV18 to TRBJ2-1; 8 bases agree with TRBD1. Trimming cost V 1 base and J 2 bases; bases outside gene matches: 7. The germline V gene has CDR1 KGHSH and CDR2 LQKENI. The CDR3 loop spans 17 amino acids. CDR3 DNA sequence: TGTGCCAGCTCACCACTTTCCCGGACAGGGACCTACAATGAGCAGTTCTTC. It translates to CASSPLSRTGTYNEQFF.

The chain has TRBV14 and TRBJ2-2; tentative D call: TRBD2 (6 bases). The ends were cut back, 2 bases at V and 4 bases at J, with 8 bases in the middle. The CDR3 is 14 residues long. Germline V CDR1 and CDR2: SGHDN, FVKESK. Here the CDR3 reads CASSQRRGTGELFF. CDR3 nucleotides: TGTGCCAGCAGCCAAAGGAGGGGCACCGGGGAGCTGTTTTTT.

CDR3 DNA: TGCGCCAGCAGTGGGGAGGGACTCACCGGGGAGCTGTTTTTT. Translating it yields CASSGEGLTGELFF. This chain joins TRBV10-1 and TRBJ2-2; the match to TRBD2 covers 7 bases. The junction had 3 bases not matched to a gene; V was cut back by 4 bases and J by 4 bases. This CDR3 has 14 amino acids. Germline V gives CDR1 WNHNN, CDR2 SYGVQD (reference sequence).

In this sample, this clone turned up a few times. J is TRBJ1-1 and V is TRBV5-1, with D possibly being TRBD1 (6 bases). V was pared by 7 bases and J by 0 bases, with 10 bases between. The length of the CDR3 is 13 residues. Germline V gives CDR1 SGHRS, CDR2 YFSETQ. The CDR3 bases are TGCGCCAGCGGAACAGGGTTGAACACTGAAGCTTTCTTT. This gives the protein CASGTGLNTEAFF.

The chain is built from TRBV18 and TRBJ1-1; the D gene is possibly TRBD1 (5 bases). Germline V lookup: CDR1 KGHSH, CDR2 LQKENI. This CDR3 has 12 amino acids. Trimming removed 1 base at V and 8 bases at J, with 8 bases between. The CDR3 DNA reads TGTGCCAGCTCACCACGGGGCAGAGAAGCTTTCTTT. Translated: CASSPRGREAFF.

The rearrangement links TRBV9 to TRBJ2-1, with no clear D. Germline lookup yields CDR1 SGDLS and CDR2 YYNGEE. The CDR3 length is 12 residues. Between the trimmed V and J ends, which lost 5 bases and 7 bases, there was a span of 10 bases. The CDR3 sequence: CASSTLLNEQFF. CDR3 DNA: TGTGCCAGCAGTACACTACTGAATGAGCAGTTCTTC.

The gene calls are TRBV5-1 and TRBJ2-2, with D unresolved. V dropped 0 bases and J dropped 4 bases, with 10 bases sitting between them. The CDR3 runs 15 residues. Germline loops: CDR1 SGHRS, CDR2 YFSETQ. CDR3: CASSLAQTSTGELFF. CDR3 bases: TGCGCCAGCAGCTTGGCCCAGACAAGCACCGGGGAGCTGTTTTTT.

J is TRBJ2-1 and V is TRBV9, with 11 bases aligning to TRBD2. CDR3 length: 14 residues. The junction had 5 bases not matched to a gene; V was cut back by 6 bases and J by 6 bases. Per the germline V gene, CDR1 is SGDLS and CDR2 is YYNGEE. The CDR3 bases are TGTGCCAGCAATAGCGGGAGGGCCCTCAATGAGCAGTTCTTC. Amino acids: CASNSGRALNEQFF.